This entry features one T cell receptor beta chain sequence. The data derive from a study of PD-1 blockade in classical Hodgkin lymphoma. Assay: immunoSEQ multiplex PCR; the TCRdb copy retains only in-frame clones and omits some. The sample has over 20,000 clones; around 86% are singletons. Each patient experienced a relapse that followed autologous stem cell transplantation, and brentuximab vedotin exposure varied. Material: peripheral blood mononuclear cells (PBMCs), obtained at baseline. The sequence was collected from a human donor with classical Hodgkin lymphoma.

The CDR3 loop reads CASSSRGQGYTEAFF. CDR3 nucleotides: TGTGCCAGCAGCTCCCGGGGCCAGGGGTACACTGAAGCTTTCTTT. The chain carries TRBV7-9 and TRBJ1-1, with TRBD1 as a possible D gene (6 bases). The CDR3 runs 15 residues. From germline, CDR1 is SEHNR and CDR2 FQNEAQ (reference sequence). V lost 4 bases and J 3 bases, leaving 15 bases between the germline ends.